This T cell receptor beta chain is drawn from a study of cytomegalovirus exposure and HLA in healthy donors. Across the whole study: Inside one of the first data releases sat some 85 million unique TCRs taken from HLA-typed donors. Points from the study as a whole: Previously analyzed data showed that most TCR beta V segments were productive at a frequency of about 87% or about 30%.

PCR involved 60 Vbeta and 13 Jbeta primers. Produced via immunoSEQ multiplex PCR; TCRdb's table is partial and in-frame only. The repertoire holds about 190,000 clones, with 78% as singletons. The CDR3 runs 16 residues. V lost 4 bases, J lost 3 bases, and 5 bases stayed unmatched. Germline lookup yields CDR1 LNHDA and CDR2 SQIVND (reference sequence). This clone showed up just once. Its cognate antigen is unknown. The chain links TRBV19 to TRBJ2-1; 11 bases match TRBD2. Sequencing was performed on PBMCs. The receptor was derived from a woman aged 25 to 39 in good health and CMV-seropositive. CDR3 sequence: CASSNEGLAVYNEQFF. CDR3 sequence (DNA): TGTGCCAGTAGTAACGAGGGACTAGCGGTCTACAATGAGCAGTTCTTC. Full variable domain (missing parts from reference TRBV19 and TRBJ2-1): DGGITQSPKYLFRKEGQNVTLSCEQNLNHDAMYWYRQDPGQGLRLIYYSQIVNDFQKGDIAEGYSVSREKKESFPLTVTSAQKNPTAFYLCASSNEGLAVYNEQFFGPGTRLTVL.